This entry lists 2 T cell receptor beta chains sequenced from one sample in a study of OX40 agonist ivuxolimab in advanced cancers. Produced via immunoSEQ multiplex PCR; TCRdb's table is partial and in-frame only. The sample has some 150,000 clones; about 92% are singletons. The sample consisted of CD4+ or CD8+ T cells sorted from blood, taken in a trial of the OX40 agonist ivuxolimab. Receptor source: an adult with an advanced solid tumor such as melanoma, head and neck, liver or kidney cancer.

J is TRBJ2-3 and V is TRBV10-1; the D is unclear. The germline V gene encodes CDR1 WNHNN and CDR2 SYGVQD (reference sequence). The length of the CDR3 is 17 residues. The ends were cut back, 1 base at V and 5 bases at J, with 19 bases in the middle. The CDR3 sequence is CASSEYRLSNEGDTQYF. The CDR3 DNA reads TGCGCCAGCAGTGAGTATCGCCTCTCGAATGAAGGAGATACGCAGTATTTT.

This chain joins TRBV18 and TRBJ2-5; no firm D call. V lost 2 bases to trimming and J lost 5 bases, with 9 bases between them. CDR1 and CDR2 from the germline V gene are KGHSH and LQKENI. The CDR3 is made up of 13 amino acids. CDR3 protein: CASSPGRWETQYF. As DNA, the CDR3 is TGTGCCAGCTCACCAGGCCGATGGGAGACCCAGTACTTC.